What follows are 23 T cell receptor beta chains derived from one specimen sequenced in a study of T cells in Graves' hyperthyroidism and ophthalmopathy. Amplification targeted TCR beta CDR3 regions from RNA transcripts. The HTBI set primed first-round TCR CDR3 RT-PCR. One entry per CDR3 protein, called by TCRdb with MiXCR from the multiplex PCR reads. Of around 350,000 distinct CDR3 sequences listed, 15% to 20% are singletons. The sequenced sample consisted of blood. Receptors were obtained from a woman aged 18-35 years with Graves' hyperthyroidism.

This clonotype was recorded at least ten times. This sequence joins TRBV10-2 and TRBJ2-5, with D maybe TRBD1 (8 bases). Trimming pared 2 bases from V and 3 bases from J, leaving 13 bases between. Germline-derived CDR1 and CDR2 are WSHSY and SAAADI. CDR3 length: 15 amino acids. CDR3 sequence (DNA): TGCGCCAGCAGTGAGACAGGGGGGGATGAAGAGACCCAGTACTTC. It specifies CASSETGGDEETQYF.

The gene calls are TRBV12-3 or TRBV12-4 and TRBJ2-7; D may correspond to TRBD1 or TRBD2 (6 bases each). CDR3 size: 14 residues. V was clipped by 3 bases and J by 4 bases, with 13 bases between them. The CDR3, as DNA: TGTGCCAGCAGTTTTACCAGGGGAGGATACGAGCAGTACTTC. Translation gives CASSFTRGGYEQYF.

The genes are TRBV6-2 or TRBV6-3 and TRBJ1-1; no firm D call. The CDR3 runs to 14 residues. V was pared by 8 bases and J by 5 bases, with 18 bases between. Germline CDR1 is MNHEY and CDR2 is SVGEGT. The CDR3 loop reads CASFSAAAGTEAFF. CDR3 DNA sequence: TGTGCCAGCTTCTCGGCAGCCGCTGGGACTGAAGCTTTCTTT.

This clonotype came up many times. The gene calls are TRBV18 and TRBJ2-2; D call uncertain. The V end lost 8 bases, the J end lost 7 bases, and 11 bases lay between the germline ends. CDR3 size: 12 residues. The germline V gene encodes CDR1 KGHSH and CDR2 LQKENI. CDR3 coding DNA: TGTGCCAGCGGCCCCAGTGGCGGGGAGCTGTTTTTT. Amino acid sequence: CASGPSGGELFF. Full variable domain (outside the CDR3, taken from reference TRBV18 and TRBJ2-2): NAGVMQNPRHLVRRRGQEARLRCSPMKGHSHVYWYRQLPEEGLKFMVYLQKENIIDESGMPKERFSAEFPKEGPSILRIQQVVRGDSAAYFCASGPSGGELFFGEGSRLTVL.

This clonotype was detected ten times or more. This chain links TRBV18 with TRBJ2-5; D not resolved. The CDR3 consists of 14 residues. The V gene's germline CDR1 is KGHSH and CDR2 LQKENI. The germline V and J ends were trimmed by 3 bases and 4 bases, with 12 bases remaining between them. DNA for the CDR3: TGTGCCAGCTCACCTTTGGCATTGGGAGAGACCCAGTACTTC. Its protein is CASSPLALGETQYF.

This clonotype was recorded at least ten times. V usage is TRBV20-1 and J usage is TRBJ1-1; a possible D gene is TRBD1 (5 bases). The length of the CDR3 is 11 residues. Germline values: CDR1 DFQATT, CDR2 SNEGSKA (reference sequence). The CDR3 nucleotides are TGCAGGGGACGACATGGGACTGAAGCTTTCTTT. It is translated as CRGRHGTEAFF.

This clonotype was detected ten times or more. The J gene is TRBJ1-2, the V gene TRBV30, with D perhaps matching TRBD1 (5 bases). Trimming left V 1 base short and J 2 bases short, with 14 bases between. Germline V gives CDR1 GTSNPN, CDR2 SVGIG (reference sequence). The CDR3 spans 15 residues. In DNA, the CDR3 is TGTGCCTGGAGTGCCCCCCGGGGGAACAACTATGGCTACACCTTC. Residues: CAWSAPRGNNYGYTF.

The chain employs TRBV3-1 and TRBJ2-7; weak D call: TRBD2 (5 bases). Trimming left V 4 bases short and J 6 bases short, with 13 bases between. The V gene's germline CDR1 is LGHDT and CDR2 YNNKEL (reference sequence). This CDR3 spans 13 amino acids. For the CDR3, the DNA is TGTGCCAGCAGCCCGCGGCTAGCAGGCGAGCAGTACTTC. Translated, it gives CASSPRLAGEQYF.

This clonotype showed up many times. This chain connects TRBV6-1 to TRBJ1-1; no firm D call. CDR3 length equals 13 residues. Deletions cut 4 bases from V and 5 bases from J, with 11 bases between. Germline-derived CDR1 and CDR2 are MNHNS and SASEGT. CDR3 residues: CASSVKVETEAFF. In DNA, the CDR3 is TGTGCCAGCAGTGTTAAGGTGGAGACTGAAGCTTTCTTT.

The chain couples TRBV24-1 to TRBJ2-5; the D call may be TRBD1 or TRBD2 (6 bases each). V was pared by 3 bases and J by 4 bases, with 11 bases between. The CDR3 runs 14 residues. Germline CDR1 reads KGHDR; CDR2 reads SFDVKD. The DNA of the CDR3 is TGTGCCACCAGTGATCGACAGGAGGGAGAGACCCAGTACTTC. Its protein product is CATSDRQEGETQYF.

The CDR3 coding sequence is TGCGCCAGCACCCCCTTGGGGGATCTTTACTATGGCTACACCTTC. This codes for CASTPLGDLYYGYTF. The chain links TRBV10-2 to TRBJ1-2; D perhaps matches TRBD1 (5 bases). There are 15 residues in the CDR3. Trimming stripped 7 bases from V and 3 bases from J, with 18 bases between. Germline V lookup: CDR1 WSHSY, CDR2 SAAADI.

This clonotype has a count of ten or more. The rearrangement links TRBV5-8 to TRBJ1-1, with D possibly being TRBD1 (5 bases). The germline V gene has CDR1 SGHTS and CDR2 YDEGEE. V dropped 3 bases and J dropped 4 bases, with 16 bases sitting between them. The CDR3 is 15 residues long. Here the CDR3 DNA reads TGTGCCAGCAGCTGGGGCGGACGCTTGGCCACTGAAGCTTTCTTT. Amino acids: CASSWGGRLATEAFF.

At least ten counts were recorded for this clonotype. The chain recombines TRBV27 with TRBJ2-5; D call uncertain. The CDR3 contains 12 residues. Germline V gene data show CDR1 as MNHEY and CDR2 as SMNVEV (reference sequence). The ends were cut back, 5 bases at V and 6 bases at J, with 10 bases in the middle. The CDR3 DNA follows: TGTGCCAGCAGTCCTGGGTTGCAGACCCAGTACTTC. Residues: CASSPGLQTQYF.

This clonotype occurred many times. This chain uses TRBV5-1 with TRBJ1-2; D gene unclear. The CDR3 is 14 amino acids. Germline CDR1 is SGHRS and CDR2 is YFSETQ. V was cut by 0 bases and J by 4 bases, with 10 bases left in between. The CDR3 DNA sequence: TGCGCCAGCAGCTTGGGCAGCAATCGCTATGGCTACACCTTC. Amino acids: CASSLGSNRYGYTF.

This clonotype has ten or more counts. This chain joins TRBV6-5 and TRBJ1-2; perhaps TRBD1 as D (5 bases). V was shortened by 6 bases and J by 2 bases, with 13 bases between the two germline ends. This CDR3 is 14 amino acids long. Germline V gene data show CDR1 as MNHEY and CDR2 as SVGAGI. The DNA for the CDR3 is TGTGCCAGCAGCCCTGCAGGGACGAACTATGGCTACACCTTC. Protein: CASSPAGTNYGYTF.

CDR3 sequence reads: CAWRELRDRRGYTF. CDR3 DNA sequence: TGTGCCTGGAGGGAACTTCGGGACAGGAGAGGCTACACCTTC. The gene calls are TRBV30 and TRBJ1-2; the match to TRBD1 covers 8 bases. The CDR3 covers 14 residues. Per germline, CDR1 GTSNPN and CDR2 SVGIG (reference sequence). The trim removed 3 bases at V and 8 bases at J, leaving 11 bases unmatched.

This clonotype has a count of ten or more. The J gene is TRBJ1-2, the V gene TRBV29-1; D is possibly TRBD1 (6 bases). The CDR3 has 13 residues. V lost 7 bases, J lost 4 bases, and 16 bases lay in between. Germline V gene lookup returns CDR1 SQVTM and CDR2 ANQGSEA. The CDR3 coding sequence is TGCAGCGACCCCGTGGGACAAGGCTATGGCTACACCTTC. Protein sequence: CSDPVGQGYGYTF. The full variable domain, completed using reference TRBV29-1 and TRBJ1-2, is SAVISQKPSRDICQRGTSLTIQCQVDSQVTMMFWYRQQPGQSLTLIATANQGSEATYESGFVIDKFPISRPNLTFSTLTVSNMSPEDSSIYLCSDPVGQGYGYTFGSGTRLTVV.

The sample holds many counts of this clonotype. The chain employs TRBV2 and TRBJ2-2; D is uncertain. Trimming took 4 bases from V and 6 from J, leaving 27 bases between them. Germline lookup yields CDR1 SNHLY and CDR2 FYNNEI. This CDR3 has 19 amino acids. CDR3 region: CASSAPTYGRSDDSGELFF. DNA for the CDR3: TGTGCCAGCAGTGCGCCTACTTATGGCAGATCGGATGACTCCGGGGAGCTGTTTTTT.

The chain has TRBV5-1 and TRBJ2-7, with a tentative D call TRBD2 (7 bases). The CDR3 contains 14 residues. With 4 bases removed from V and 5 bases from J, the gap between germline ends came to 16 bases. From germline, CDR1 is SGHRS and CDR2 YFSETQ. CDR3 residues: CASSPGGGGDEQYF. In DNA form, the CDR3 reads TGCGCCAGCAGCCCCGGAGGGGGGGGAGACGAGCAGTACTTC.

Ten or more counts support this clonotype. This sequence joins TRBV20-1 and TRBJ2-7, with D perhaps being TRBD1 or TRBD2 (5 bases each). This CDR3 is built from 13 residues. Germline CDR1 DFQATT, CDR2 SNEGSKA (reference sequence). Trimming took 5 bases from V and 3 from J, leaving 14 bases between them. The CDR3 loop is CSAPSGGGYEQYF. The CDR3 DNA reads TGCAGTGCTCCCTCTGGTGGGGGCTACGAGCAGTACTTC.

This clonotype has a count of ten or more. The V gene is TRBV13, the J gene TRBJ1-1; 9 nucleotides agree with TRBD1. The CDR3 is 13 amino acids. Trimming took 7 bases from V and 5 from J; bases not matched to a gene: 5. Germline lookup yields CDR1 PRHDT and CDR2 FYEKMQ (reference sequence). This CDR3 reads CASNTGTGTEAFF. In nucleotides, the CDR3 is TGTGCCAGCAATACCGGGACAGGGACTGAAGCTTTCTTT. The full variable domain, rest sourced from reference TRBV13 and TRBJ1-1, is AAGVIQSPRHLIKEKRETATLKCYPIPRHDTVYWYQQGPGQDPQFLISFYEKMQSDKGSIPDRFSAQQFSDYHSELNMSSLELGDSALYFCASNTGTGTEAFFGQGTRLTVV.

This chain links TRBV15 with TRBJ1-3; possible D gene TRBD1, 6 bases. V dropped 3 bases and J dropped 0 bases, with 12 bases sitting between them. CDR3 length equals 16 residues. Germline CDR1 and CDR2: LNHNV and YYDKDF (reference sequence). The CDR3 nucleotides are TGTGCCACCAGCAGTTTGGGGGCTCACTCTGGAAACACCATATATTTT. The encoded protein is CATSSLGAHSGNTIYF.

V and J are TRBV11-2 and TRBJ2-7; 12 bases are shared with TRBD1. Germline V lookup: CDR1 SGHAT, CDR2 FQNNGV. Trimming removed 2 bases from V and 5 bases from J; junction bases left unmatched: 7. The CDR3 is made up of 16 amino acids. The CDR3 sequence is CASSLPRGQGANEQYF. The CDR3 DNA reads TGTGCCAGCAGCTTACCAAGGGGACAGGGGGCTAACGAGCAGTACTTC. Full variable domain (outside the CDR3, taken from reference TRBV11-2 and TRBJ2-7): EAGVAQSPRYKIIEKRQSVAFWCNPISGHATLYWYQQILGQGPKLLIQFQNNGVVDDSQLPKDRFSAERLKGVDSTLKIQPAKLEDSAVYLCASSLPRGQGANEQYFGPGTRLTVT.